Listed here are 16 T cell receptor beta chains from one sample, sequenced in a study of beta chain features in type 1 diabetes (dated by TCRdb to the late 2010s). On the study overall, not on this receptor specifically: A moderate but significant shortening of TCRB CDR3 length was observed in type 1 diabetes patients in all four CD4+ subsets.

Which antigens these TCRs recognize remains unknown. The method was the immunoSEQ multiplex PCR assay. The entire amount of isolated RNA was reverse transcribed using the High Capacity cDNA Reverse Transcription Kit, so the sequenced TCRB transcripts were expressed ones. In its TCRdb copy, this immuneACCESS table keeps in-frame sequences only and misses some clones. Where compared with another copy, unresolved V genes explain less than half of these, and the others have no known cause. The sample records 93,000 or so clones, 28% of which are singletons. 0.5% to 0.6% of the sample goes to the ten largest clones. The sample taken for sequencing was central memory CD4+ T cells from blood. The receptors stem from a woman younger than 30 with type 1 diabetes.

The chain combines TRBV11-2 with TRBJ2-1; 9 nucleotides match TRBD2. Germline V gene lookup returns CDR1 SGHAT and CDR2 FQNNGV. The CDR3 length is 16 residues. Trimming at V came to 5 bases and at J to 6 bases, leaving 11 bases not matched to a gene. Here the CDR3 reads CASSARTSAIGNEQFF. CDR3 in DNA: TGTGCCAGCAGCGCCCGGACTAGCGCGATCGGCAATGAGCAGTTCTTC.

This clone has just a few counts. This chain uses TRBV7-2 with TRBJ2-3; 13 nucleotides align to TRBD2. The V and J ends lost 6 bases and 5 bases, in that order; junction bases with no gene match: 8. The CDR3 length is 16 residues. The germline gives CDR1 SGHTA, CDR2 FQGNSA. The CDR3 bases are TGTGCCAGCAGTTTACAGGGACTAGCGGGGAAAGATACGCAGTATTTT. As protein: CASSLQGLAGKDTQYF.

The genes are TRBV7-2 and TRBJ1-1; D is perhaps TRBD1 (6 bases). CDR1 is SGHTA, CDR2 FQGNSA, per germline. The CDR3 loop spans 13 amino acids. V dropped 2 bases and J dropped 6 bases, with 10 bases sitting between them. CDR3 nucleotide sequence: TGTGCCAGCAGCTTAACAGGGTCCCCTGAAGCTTTCTTT. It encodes CASSLTGSPEAFF.

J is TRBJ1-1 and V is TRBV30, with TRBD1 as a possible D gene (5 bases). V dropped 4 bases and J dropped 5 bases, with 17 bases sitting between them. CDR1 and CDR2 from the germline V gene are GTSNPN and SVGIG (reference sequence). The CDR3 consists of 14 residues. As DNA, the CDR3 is TGTGCCTGGAATAGGGGTTCAGAAAGGACTGAAGCTTTCTTT. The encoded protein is CAWNRGSERTEAFF.

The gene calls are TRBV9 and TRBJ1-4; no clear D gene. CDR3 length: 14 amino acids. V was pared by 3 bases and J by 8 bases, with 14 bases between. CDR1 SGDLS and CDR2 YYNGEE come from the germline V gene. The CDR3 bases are TGTGCCAGCAGCGGCTTAGCGGGAGGGGAAAAACTGTTTTTT. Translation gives CASSGLAGGEKLFF.

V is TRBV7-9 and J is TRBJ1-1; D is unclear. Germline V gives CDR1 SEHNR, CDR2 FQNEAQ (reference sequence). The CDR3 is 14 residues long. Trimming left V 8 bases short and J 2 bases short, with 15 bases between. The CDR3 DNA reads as TGTGCCAGCGCCCCCCAAACGGTCAACACTGAAGCTTTCTTT. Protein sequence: CASAPQTVNTEAFF.

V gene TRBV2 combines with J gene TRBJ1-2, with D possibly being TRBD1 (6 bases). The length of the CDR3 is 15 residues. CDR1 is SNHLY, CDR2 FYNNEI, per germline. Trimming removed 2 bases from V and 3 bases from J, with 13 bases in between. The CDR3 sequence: CASSERGTPYYGYTF. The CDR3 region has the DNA TGTGCCAGCAGTGAAAGGGGGACGCCTTACTATGGCTACACCTTC.

CDR3 sequence: CASRSGLAGHNEQFF. The CDR3 DNA follows: TGTGCCAGCAGATCCGGACTAGCGGGACACAATGAGCAGTTCTTC. V usage is TRBV6-1 and J usage is TRBJ2-1; 12 bases are shared with TRBD2. Germline CDR1 MNHNS, CDR2 SASEGT. Unmatched junction bases numbered 5, after V lost 6 bases and J lost 5 bases. The CDR3 is made up of 15 amino acids.

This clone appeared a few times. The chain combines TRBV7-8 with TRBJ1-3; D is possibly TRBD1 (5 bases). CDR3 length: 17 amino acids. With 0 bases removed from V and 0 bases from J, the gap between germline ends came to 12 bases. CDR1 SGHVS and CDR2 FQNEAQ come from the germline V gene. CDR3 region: CASSLASQGNSGNTIYF. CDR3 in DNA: TGTGCCAGCAGCTTAGCAAGCCAGGGAAACTCTGGAAACACCATATATTTT.

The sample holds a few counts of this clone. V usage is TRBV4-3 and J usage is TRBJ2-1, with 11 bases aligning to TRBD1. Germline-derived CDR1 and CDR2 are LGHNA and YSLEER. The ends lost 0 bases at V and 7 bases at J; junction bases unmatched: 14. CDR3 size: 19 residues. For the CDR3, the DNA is TGCGCCAGCAGCCAAGACCTGTGGTTCGGGACAGGGGGAGTAAATGAGCAGTTCTTC. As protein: CASSQDLWFGTGGVNEQFF.

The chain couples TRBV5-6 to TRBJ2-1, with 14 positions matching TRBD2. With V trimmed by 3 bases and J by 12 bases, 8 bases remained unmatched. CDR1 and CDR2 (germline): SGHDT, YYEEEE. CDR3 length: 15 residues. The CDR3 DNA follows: TGTGCCAGCAGCTCGACTAGCGGGAGGGCCGTTGGGCAGTTCTTC. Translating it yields CASSSTSGRAVGQFF.

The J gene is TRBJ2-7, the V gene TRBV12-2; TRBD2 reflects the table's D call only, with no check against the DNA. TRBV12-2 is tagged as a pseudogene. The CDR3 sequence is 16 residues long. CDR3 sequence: CASRRFPRRLTYEQYF. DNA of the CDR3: TGTGCAAGTCGCCGATTCCCCCGGAGGTTGACCTACGAGCAGTACTTC.

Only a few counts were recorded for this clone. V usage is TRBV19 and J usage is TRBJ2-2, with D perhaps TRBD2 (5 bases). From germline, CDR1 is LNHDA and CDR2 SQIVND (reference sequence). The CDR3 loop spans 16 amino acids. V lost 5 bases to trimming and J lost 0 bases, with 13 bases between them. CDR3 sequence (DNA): TGTGCCAGTAGTCCAAACGGGGAACCGAACACCGGGGAGCTGTTTTTT. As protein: CASSPNGEPNTGELFF.

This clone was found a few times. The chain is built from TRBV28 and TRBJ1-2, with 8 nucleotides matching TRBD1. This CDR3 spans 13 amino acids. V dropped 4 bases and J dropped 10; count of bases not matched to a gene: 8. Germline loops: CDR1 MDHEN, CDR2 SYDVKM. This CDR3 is CASSSTGEIAYTF. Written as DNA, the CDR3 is TGTGCCAGCAGTTCGACAGGGGAAATCGCCTACACCTTC.

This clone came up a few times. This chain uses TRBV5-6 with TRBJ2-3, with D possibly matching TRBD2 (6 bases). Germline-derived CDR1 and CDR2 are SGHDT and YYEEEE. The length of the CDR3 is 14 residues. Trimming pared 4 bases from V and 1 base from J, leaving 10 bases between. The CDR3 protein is CASSAGLGTDTQYF. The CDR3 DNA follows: TGTGCCAGCAGCGCGGGGCTCGGCACAGATACGCAGTATTTT.

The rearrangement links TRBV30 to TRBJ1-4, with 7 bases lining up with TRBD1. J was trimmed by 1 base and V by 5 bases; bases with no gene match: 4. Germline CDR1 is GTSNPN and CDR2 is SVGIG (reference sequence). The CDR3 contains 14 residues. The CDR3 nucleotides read TGTGCCTGGTGGAGACAGGGAACTAATGAAAAACTGTTTTTT. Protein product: CAWWRQGTNEKLFF.